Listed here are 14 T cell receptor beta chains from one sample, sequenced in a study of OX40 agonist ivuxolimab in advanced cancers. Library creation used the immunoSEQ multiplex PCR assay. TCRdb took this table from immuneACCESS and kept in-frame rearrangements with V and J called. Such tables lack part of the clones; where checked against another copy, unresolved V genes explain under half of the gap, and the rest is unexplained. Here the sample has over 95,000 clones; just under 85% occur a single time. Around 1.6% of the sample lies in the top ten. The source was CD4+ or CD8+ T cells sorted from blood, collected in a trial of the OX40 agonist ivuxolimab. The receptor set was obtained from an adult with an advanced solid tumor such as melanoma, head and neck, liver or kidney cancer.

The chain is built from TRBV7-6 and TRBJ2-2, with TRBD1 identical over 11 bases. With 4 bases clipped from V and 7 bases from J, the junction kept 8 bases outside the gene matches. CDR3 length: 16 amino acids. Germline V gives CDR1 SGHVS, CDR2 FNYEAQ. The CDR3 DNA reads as TGTGCCAGCAGCTCGGGGACAGGGGGTTTAGGCGGGGAGCTGTTTTTT. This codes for CASSSGTGGLGGELFF.

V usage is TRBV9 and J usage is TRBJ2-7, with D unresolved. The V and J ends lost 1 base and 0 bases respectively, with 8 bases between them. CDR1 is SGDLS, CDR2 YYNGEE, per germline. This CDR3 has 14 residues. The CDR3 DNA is TGTGCCAGCAGCGTATCCGCGAGCTCCTACGAGCAGTACTTC. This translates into CASSVSASSYEQYF.

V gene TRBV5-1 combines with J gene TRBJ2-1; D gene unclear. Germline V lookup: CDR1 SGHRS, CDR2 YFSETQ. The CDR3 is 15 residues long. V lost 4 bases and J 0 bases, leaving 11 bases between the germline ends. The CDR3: CASSPDPSSYNEQFF. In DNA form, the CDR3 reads TGCGCCAGCAGCCCAGACCCGAGCTCCTACAATGAGCAGTTCTTC.

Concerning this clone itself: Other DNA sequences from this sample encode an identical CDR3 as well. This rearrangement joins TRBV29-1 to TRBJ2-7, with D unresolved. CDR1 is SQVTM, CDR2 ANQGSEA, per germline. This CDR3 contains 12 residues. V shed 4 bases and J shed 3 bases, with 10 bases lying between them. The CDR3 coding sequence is TGCAGCGTTGTTCTAAGCCGCTACGAGCAGTACTTC. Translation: CSVVLSRYEQYF.

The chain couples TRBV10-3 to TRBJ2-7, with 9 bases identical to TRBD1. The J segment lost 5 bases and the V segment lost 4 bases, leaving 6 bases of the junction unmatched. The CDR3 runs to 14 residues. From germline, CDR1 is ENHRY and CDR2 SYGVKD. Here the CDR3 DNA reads TGTGCCATCAGTGGCCGGGACAGGGACCACGAGCAGTACTTC. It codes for CAISGRDRDHEQYF.

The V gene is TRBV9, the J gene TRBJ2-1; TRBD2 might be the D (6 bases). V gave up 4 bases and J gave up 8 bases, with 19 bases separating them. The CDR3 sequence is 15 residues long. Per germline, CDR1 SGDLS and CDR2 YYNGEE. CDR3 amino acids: CASSPSAIVSHEQFF. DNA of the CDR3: TGTGCCAGCAGCCCTAGCGCTATAGTTAGCCATGAGCAGTTCTTC.

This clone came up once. CDR3 sequence reads: CASSWDRGPYEQYF. The CDR3 DNA sequence: TGTGCCAGCAGCTGGGACAGGGGGCCCTACGAGCAGTACTTC. The chain recombines TRBV7-2 with TRBJ2-7, with 12 bases identical to TRBD1. After removal of 4 bases from V and 2 bases from J, the junction contained 0 bases not matched to a gene. The CDR3 sequence is 14 residues long. The germline CDR1 and CDR2 sequences are SGHTA and FQGNSA.

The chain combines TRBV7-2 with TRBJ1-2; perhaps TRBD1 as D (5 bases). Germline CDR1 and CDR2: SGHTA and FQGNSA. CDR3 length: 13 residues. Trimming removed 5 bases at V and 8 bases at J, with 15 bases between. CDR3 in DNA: TGTGCCAGCAGCACGGGACCTTTGGACGGCTACACCTTC. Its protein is CASSTGPLDGYTF. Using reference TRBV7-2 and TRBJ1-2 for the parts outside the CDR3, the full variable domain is GAGVSQSPSNKVTEKGKDVELRCDPISGHTALYWYRQSLGQGLEFLIYFQGNSAPDKSGLPSDRFSAERTGGSVSTLTIQRTQQEDSAVYLCASSTGPLDGYTFGSGTRLTVV.

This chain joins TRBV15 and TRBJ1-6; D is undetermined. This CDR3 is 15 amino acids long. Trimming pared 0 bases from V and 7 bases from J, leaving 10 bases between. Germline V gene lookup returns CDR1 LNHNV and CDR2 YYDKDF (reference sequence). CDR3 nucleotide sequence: TGTGCCACCAGCAGAGAACGAGGTCGGAATTCACCCCTCCACTTT. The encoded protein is CATSRERGRNSPLHF.

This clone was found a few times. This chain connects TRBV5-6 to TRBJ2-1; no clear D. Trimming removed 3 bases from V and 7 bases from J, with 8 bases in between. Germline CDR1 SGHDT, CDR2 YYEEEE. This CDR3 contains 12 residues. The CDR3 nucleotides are TGTGCCAGCAGCTCCGAATGGAATGAGCAGTTCTTC. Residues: CASSSEWNEQFF.

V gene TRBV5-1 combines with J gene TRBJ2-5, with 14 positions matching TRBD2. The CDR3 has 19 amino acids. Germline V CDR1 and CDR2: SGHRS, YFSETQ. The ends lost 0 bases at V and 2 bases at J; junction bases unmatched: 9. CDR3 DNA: TGCGCCAGCAGCTTGGTCACCCAGAGACTAGCGGGAGGGCAAGAGACCCAGTACTTC. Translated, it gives CASSLVTQRLAGGQETQYF.

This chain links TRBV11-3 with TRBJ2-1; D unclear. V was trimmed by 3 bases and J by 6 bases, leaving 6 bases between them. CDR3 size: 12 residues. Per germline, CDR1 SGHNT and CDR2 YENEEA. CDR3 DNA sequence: TGTGCCAGCAGCTTGAATAGCAATGAGCAGTTCTTC. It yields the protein CASSLNSNEQFF.

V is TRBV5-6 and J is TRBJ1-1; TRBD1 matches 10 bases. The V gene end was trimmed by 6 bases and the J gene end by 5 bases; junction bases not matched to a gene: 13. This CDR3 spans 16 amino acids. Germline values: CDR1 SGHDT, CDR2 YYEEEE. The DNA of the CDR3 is TGTGCCAGCACCGGACTGGGACAGGGGTCGAAGACTGAAGCTTTCTTT. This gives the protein CASTGLGQGSKTEAFF.

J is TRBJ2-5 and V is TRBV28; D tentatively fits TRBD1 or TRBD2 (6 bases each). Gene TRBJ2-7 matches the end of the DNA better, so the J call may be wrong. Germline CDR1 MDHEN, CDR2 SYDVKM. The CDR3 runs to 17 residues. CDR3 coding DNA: TGTGCCAGCGGGGGCGGGACCTCGAGGAGAGTCACCTACGAGCAGTACTTC. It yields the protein CASGGGTSRRVTYEQYF.